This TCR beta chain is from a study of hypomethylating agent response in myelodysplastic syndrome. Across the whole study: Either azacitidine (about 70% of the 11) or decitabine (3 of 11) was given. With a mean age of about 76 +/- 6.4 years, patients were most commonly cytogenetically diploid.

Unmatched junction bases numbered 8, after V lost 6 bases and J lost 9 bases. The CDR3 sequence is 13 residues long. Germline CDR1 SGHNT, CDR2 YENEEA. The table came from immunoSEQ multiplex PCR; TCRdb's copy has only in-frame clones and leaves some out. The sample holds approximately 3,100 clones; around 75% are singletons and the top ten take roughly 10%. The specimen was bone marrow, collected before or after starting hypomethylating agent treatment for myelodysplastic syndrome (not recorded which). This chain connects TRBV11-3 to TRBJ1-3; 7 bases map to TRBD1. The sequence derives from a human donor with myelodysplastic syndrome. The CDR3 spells CASSTDRAGTIYF. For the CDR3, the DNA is TGTGCCAGCAGTACCGACAGGGCGGGCACCATATATTTT.